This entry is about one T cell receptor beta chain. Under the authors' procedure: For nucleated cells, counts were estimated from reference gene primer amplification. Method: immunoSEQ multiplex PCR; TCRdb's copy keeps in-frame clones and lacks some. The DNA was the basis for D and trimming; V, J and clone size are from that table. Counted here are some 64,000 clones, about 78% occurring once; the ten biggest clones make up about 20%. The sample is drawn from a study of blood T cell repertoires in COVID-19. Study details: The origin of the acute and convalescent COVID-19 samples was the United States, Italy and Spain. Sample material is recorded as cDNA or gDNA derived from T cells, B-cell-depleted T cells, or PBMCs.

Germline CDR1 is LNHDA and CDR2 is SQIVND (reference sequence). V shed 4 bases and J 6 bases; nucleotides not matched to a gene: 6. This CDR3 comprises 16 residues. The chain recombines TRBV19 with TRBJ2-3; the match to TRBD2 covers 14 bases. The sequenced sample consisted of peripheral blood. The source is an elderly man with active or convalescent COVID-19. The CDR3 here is CASSRSGTSGSDTQYF. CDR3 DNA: TGTGCCAGTAGTAGGTCCGGGACTAGCGGGAGTGATACGCAGTATTTT.